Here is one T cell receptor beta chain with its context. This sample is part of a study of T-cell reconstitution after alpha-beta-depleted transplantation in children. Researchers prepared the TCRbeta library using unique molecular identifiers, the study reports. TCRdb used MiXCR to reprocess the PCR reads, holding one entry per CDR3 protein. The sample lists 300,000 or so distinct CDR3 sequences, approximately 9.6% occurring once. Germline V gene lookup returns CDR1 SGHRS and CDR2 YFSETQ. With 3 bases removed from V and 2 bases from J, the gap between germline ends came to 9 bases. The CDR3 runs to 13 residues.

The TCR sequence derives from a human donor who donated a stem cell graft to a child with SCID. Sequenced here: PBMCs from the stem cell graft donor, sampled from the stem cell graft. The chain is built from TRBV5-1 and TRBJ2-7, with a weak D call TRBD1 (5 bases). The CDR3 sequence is CASSSDNPYEQYF. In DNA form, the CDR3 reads TGCGCCAGCAGCTCGGACAACCCCTACGAGCAGTACTTC.